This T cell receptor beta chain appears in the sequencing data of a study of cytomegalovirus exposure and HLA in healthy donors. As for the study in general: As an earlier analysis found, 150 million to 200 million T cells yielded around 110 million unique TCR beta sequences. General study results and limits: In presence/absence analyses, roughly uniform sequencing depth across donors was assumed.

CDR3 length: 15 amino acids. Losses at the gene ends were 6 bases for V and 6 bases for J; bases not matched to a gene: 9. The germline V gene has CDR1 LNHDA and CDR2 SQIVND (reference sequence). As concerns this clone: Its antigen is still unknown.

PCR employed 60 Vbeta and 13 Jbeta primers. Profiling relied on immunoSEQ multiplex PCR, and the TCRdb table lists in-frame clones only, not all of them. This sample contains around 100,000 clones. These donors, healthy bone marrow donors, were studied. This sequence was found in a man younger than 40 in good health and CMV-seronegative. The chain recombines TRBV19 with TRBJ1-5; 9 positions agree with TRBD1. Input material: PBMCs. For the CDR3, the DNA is TGTGCCAGTAGCCCACAGGGGGCCACTAGTCAGCCCCAGCATTTT. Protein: CASSPQGATSQPQHF.